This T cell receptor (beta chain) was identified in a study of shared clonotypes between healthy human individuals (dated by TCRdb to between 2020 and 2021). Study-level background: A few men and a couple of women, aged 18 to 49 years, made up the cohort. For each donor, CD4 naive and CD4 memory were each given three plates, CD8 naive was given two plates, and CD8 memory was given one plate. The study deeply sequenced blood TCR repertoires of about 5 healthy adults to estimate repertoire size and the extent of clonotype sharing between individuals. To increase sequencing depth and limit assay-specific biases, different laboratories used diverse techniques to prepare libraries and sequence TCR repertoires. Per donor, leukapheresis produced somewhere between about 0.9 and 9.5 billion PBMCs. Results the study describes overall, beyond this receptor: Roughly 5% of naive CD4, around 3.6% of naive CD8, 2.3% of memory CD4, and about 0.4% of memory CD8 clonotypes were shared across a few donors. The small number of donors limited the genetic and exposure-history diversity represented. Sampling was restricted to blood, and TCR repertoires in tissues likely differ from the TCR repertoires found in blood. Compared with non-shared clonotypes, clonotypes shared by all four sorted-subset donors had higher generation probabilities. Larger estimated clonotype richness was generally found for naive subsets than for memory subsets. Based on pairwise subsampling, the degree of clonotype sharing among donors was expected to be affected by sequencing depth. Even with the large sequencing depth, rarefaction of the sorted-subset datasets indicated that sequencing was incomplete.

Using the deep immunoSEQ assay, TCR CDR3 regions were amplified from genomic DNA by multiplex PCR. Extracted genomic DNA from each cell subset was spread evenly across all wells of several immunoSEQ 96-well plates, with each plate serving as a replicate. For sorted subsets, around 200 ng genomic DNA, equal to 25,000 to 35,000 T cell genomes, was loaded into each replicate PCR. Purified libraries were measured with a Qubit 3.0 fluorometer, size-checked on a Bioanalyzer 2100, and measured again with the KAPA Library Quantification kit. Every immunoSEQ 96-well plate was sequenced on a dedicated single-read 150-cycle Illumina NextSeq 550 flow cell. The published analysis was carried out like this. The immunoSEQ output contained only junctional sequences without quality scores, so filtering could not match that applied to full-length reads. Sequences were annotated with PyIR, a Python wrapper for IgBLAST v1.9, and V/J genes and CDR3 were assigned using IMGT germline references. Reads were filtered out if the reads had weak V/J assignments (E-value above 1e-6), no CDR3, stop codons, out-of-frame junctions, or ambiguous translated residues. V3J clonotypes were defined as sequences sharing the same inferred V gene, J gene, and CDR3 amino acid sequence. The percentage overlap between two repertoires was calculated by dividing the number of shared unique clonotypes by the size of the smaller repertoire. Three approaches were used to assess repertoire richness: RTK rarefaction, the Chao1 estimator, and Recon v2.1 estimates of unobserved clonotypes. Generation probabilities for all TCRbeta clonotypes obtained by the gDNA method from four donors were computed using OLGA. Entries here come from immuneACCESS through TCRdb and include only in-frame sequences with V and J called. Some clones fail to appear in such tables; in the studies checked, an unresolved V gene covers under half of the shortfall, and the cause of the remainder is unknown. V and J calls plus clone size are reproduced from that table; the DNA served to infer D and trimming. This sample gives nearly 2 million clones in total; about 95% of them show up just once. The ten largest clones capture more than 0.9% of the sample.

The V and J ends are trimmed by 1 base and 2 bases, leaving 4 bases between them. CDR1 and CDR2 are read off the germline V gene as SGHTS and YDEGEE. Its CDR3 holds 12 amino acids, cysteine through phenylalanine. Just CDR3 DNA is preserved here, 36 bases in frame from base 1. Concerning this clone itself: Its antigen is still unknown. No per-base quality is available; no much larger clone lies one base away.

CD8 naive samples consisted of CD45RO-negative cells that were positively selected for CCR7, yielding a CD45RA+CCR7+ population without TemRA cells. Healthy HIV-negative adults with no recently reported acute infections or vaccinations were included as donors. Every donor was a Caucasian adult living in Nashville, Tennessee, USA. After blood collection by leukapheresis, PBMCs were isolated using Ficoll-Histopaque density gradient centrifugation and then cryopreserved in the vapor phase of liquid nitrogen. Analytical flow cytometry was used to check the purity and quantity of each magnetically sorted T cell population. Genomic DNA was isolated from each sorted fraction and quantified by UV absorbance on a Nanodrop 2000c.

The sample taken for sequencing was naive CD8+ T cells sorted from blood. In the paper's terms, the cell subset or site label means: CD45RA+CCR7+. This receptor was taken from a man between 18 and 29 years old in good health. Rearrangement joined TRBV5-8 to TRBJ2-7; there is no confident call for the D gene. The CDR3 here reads CASSLMPYEQYF. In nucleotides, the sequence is TGTGCCAGCAGCTTGATGCCCTACGAGCAGTACTTC. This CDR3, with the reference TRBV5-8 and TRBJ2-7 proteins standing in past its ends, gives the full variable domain EAGVTQSPTHLIKTRGQQATLRCSPISGHTSVYWYQQALGLGLQFLLWYDEGEERNRGNFPPRFSGRQFPNYSSELNVNALELEDSALYLCASSLMPYEQYFGPGTRLTVT.